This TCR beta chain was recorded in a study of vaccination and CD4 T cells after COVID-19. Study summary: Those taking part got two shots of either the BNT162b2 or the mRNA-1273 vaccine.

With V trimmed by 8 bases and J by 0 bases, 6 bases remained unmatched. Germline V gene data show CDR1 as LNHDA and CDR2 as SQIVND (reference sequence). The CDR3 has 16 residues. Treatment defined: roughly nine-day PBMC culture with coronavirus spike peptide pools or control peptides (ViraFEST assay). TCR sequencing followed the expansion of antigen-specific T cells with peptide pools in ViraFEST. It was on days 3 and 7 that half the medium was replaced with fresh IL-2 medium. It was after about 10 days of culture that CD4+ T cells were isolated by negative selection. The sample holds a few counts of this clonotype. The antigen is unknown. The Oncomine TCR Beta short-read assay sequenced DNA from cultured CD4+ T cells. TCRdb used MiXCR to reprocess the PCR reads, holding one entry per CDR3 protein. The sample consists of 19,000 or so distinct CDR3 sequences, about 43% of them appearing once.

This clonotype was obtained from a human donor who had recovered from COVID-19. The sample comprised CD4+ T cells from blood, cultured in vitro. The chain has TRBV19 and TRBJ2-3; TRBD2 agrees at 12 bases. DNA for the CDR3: TGTGCCAGTCGATGGACTAGCGGGATTAGCACAGATACGCAGTATTTT. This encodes CASRWTSGISTDTQYF.